These 18 T cell receptor beta chains came from one sample sequenced in a study of cytomegalovirus exposure and HLA in healthy donors. The PCR had 60 Vbeta and 13 Jbeta primers. Produced via immunoSEQ multiplex PCR; TCRdb's table is partial and in-frame only. The profile shows 95,000 to 120,000 clones, 82% of them singletons. The sequenced sample was PBMCs. The source is a woman in her late teens or twenties in good health and CMV-seronegative.

V is TRBV6-1 and J is TRBJ1-4; TRBD1 agrees at 9 bases. The CDR3 consists of 14 residues. Germline V gene data show CDR1 as MNHNS and CDR2 as SASEGT. V lost 1 base to trimming and J lost 8 bases; unmatched junction nucleotides: 2. CDR3 loop: CASSEGGQGEKLFF. CDR3 sequence (DNA): TGTGCCAGCAGTGAAGGAGGACAGGGGGAAAAACTGTTTTTT.

V is TRBV27 and J is TRBJ2-2; D remains ambiguous. Germline V gene data show CDR1 as MNHEY and CDR2 as SMNVEV (reference sequence). Trimming removed 4 bases at V and 3 bases at J, with 3 bases between. This CDR3 spans 12 amino acids. This chain's CDR3 is CASSSHTGELFF. Written as DNA, the CDR3 is TGTGCCAGCAGTTCTCACACCGGGGAGCTGTTTTTT.

The rearrangement links TRBV28 to TRBJ2-2; D perhaps matches TRBD2 (6 bases). Germline values: CDR1 MDHEN, CDR2 SYDVKM. CDR3 size: 14 residues. Trimming pared 6 bases from V and 5 bases from J, leaving 13 bases between. Here the CDR3 DNA reads TGTGCCAGCAGATTAACAGGAGGGACCGGGGAGCTGTTTTTT. This gives the protein CASRLTGGTGELFF.

The chain employs TRBV2 and TRBJ1-5; D ambiguous. The CDR3 sequence is 13 residues long. Between the trimmed V and J ends, which lost 8 bases and 6 bases, there was a span of 14 bases. Germline CDR1 reads SNHLY; CDR2 reads FYNNEI. CDR3 region: CASGREGGQPQHF. The DNA for the CDR3 is TGTGCCAGCGGGCGAGAGGGTGGTCAGCCCCAGCATTTT.

The chain employs TRBV7-8 and TRBJ1-1; maybe TRBD1 (6 bases). The germline V gene has CDR1 SGHVS and CDR2 FQNEAQ. There are 13 residues in the CDR3. Trimming stripped 5 bases from V and 0 bases from J, with 7 bases between. CDR3 coding DNA: TGTGCCAGCAGCCGGACAGTGAACACTGAAGCTTTCTTT. The encoded protein is CASSRTVNTEAFF.

The V and J genes are TRBV5-4 and TRBJ1-6, with D unresolved. The CDR3 runs to 16 residues. The germline V and J ends were trimmed by 1 base and 6 bases, with 14 bases remaining between them. The germline V gene has CDR1 SGHNT and CDR2 YYREEE (reference sequence). The CDR3 sequence is CASSLNIQSSNSPLHF. CDR3 nucleotides: TGTGCCAGCAGCTTGAATATTCAGTCAAGTAATTCACCCCTCCACTTT.

The gene calls are TRBV10-3 and TRBJ1-2; D uncertain. This CDR3 is built from 13 residues. V gave up 4 bases and J gave up 6 bases, with 12 bases separating them. CDR1 is ENHRY and CDR2 is SYGVKD in the germline V gene. CDR3 in DNA: TGTGCCATCAGTGCGGGAAGGGAAGATGGCTACACCTTC. Its protein is CAISAGREDGYTF.

The chain has TRBV28 and TRBJ2-7; 9 bases map to TRBD1. V was pared by 6 bases and J by 0 bases, with 6 bases of the junction left unmatched. Looked up from germline, CDR1 is MDHEN and CDR2 is SYDVKM. The CDR3 has 15 residues. This CDR3 is CASRFDRGSSYEQYF. DNA of the CDR3: TGTGCCAGCAGATTCGACAGGGGGAGCTCCTACGAGCAGTACTTC.

This chain uses TRBV19 with TRBJ1-2, with D hard to call. Germline V lookup: CDR1 LNHDA, CDR2 SQIVND (reference sequence). V shed 0 bases and J shed 4 bases, with 6 bases lying between them. This CDR3 is 13 amino acids long. The CDR3 loop is CASSIEGGYGYTF. The CDR3 nucleotides are TGTGCCAGTAGTATAGAGGGAGGCTATGGCTACACCTTC.

The chain carries TRBV6-1 and TRBJ2-7, with D perhaps matching TRBD1 (6 bases). Germline V CDR1 and CDR2: MNHNS, SASEGT. The CDR3 spans 14 residues. V was pared by 8 bases and J by 2 bases, with 16 bases between. The CDR3 nucleotides read TGTGCCAGCCGCCGGGGAAGGGACACCTACGAGCAGTACGTC. As protein: CASRRGRDTYEQYV.

As regards this clone: Its ends do not fully match the called genes, so a read error is possible. The identical CDR3 is also encoded by other nucleotide sequences in the sample. The rearrangement joins TRBV7-6 to TRBJ1-2, with a tentative D call TRBD1 (5 bases). CDR1 and CDR2 (germline): SGHVS, FNYEAQ. This CDR3 region has 13 residues. CDR3 sequence (DNA): TGTGCCAGTAGCTTAACGCCGGGGGAGGGCTACACCTTC. It encodes CASSLTPGEGYTF.

The rearrangement joins TRBV27 to TRBJ2-3; no clear D gene. The ends were cut back, 2 bases at V and 7 bases at J, with 13 bases in the middle. Germline lookup yields CDR1 MNHEY and CDR2 SMNVEV (reference sequence). This CDR3 contains 14 residues. CDR3 in amino acids: CASSLEYSQNTQYF. The CDR3 bases are TGTGCCAGCAGTTTAGAATATTCTCAGAATACGCAGTATTTT.

The chain employs TRBV7-2 and TRBJ1-2; D remains ambiguous. Deletions cut 1 base from V and 4 bases from J, with 4 bases between. Germline CDR1 and CDR2: SGHTA and FQGNSA. The CDR3 is 12 residues long. CDR3 nucleotide sequence: TGTGCCAGCAGCTTAGTGGCCTATGGCTACACCTTC. The encoded protein is CASSLVAYGYTF.

This clone occurred a few times. The rearrangement joins TRBV6-5 to TRBJ1-1; D might be TRBD1 (5 bases). Germline V CDR1 and CDR2: MNHEY, SVGAGI. Between the trimmed V and J ends, which lost 2 bases and 4 bases, there was a span of 14 bases. The CDR3 is made up of 15 amino acids. CDR3 in amino acids: CASSYLTQAGTEAFF. The CDR3 DNA reads as TGTGCCAGCAGTTACCTGACACAGGCCGGCACTGAAGCTTTCTTT.

The gene calls are TRBV11-2 and TRBJ2-7, with 9 bases fitting TRBD2. Germline trimming cut 6 bases from V and 2 bases from J; bases unmatched to any gene: 8. Germline V gene data show CDR1 as SGHAT and CDR2 as FQNNGV. The CDR3 runs to 15 residues. In DNA form, the CDR3 reads TGTGCCAGCAGTCCCGGGACTAGCTCGACCTACGAGCAGTACTTC. This translates into CASSPGTSSTYEQYF. Together with reference TRBV11-2 and TRBJ2-7, the CDR3 gives the full variable domain: EAGVAQSPRYKIIEKRQSVAFWCNPISGHATLYWYQQILGQGPKLLIQFQNNGVVDDSQLPKDRFSAERLKGVDSTLKIQPAKLEDSAVYLCASSPGTSSTYEQYFGPGTRLTVT.

V and J are TRBV7-6 and TRBJ2-2, with no clear D. This CDR3 has 14 amino acids. Trimming took off 1 base at V and 6 bases at J, with 9 bases between the two ends. Germline CDR1 is SGHVS and CDR2 is FNYEAQ. The DNA for the CDR3 is TGTGCCAGCAGCTTAGAACCAGGTGCCGGGGAGCTGTTTTTT. It yields the protein CASSLEPGAGELFF. Using reference TRBV7-6 and TRBJ2-2 for the parts outside the CDR3, the full variable domain is GAGVSQSPRYKVTKRGQDVALRCDPISGHVSLYWYRQALGQGPEFLTYFNYEAQQDKSGLPNDRFSAERPEGSISTLTIQRTEQRDSAMYRCASSLEPGAGELFFGEGSRLTVL.

This CDR3 reads CASSQDDRGYYGYTF. The CDR3 DNA is TGCGCCAGCAGCCAAGATGACAGGGGGTACTATGGCTACACCTTC. The V and J genes are TRBV4-1 and TRBJ1-2; 9 positions agree with TRBD1. The V segment lost 0 bases and the J segment 3 bases; nucleotides outside the gene matches: 2. The CDR3 is 15 amino acids. In germline, CDR1 is MGHRA, CDR2 YSYEKL.

The chain uses TRBV19 and TRBJ2-5, with TRBD1 identical over 8 bases. CDR3 size: 15 residues. Germline assignment: CDR1 LNHDA and CDR2 SQIVND (reference sequence). V dropped 4 bases and J dropped 1; count of bases not matched to a gene: 5. This chain's CDR3 is CASSTTGDPQETQYF. CDR3 nucleotide sequence: TGTGCCAGTAGTACGACAGGGGATCCCCAAGAGACCCAGTACTTC. The full variable domain, in which reference TRBV19 and TRBJ2-5 provide the parts outside the CDR3, is DGGITQSPKYLFRKEGQNVTLSCEQNLNHDAMYWYRQDPGQGLRLIYYSQIVNDFQKGDIAEGYSVSREKKESFPLTVTSAQKNPTAFYLCASSTTGDPQETQYFGPGTRLLVL.